This T cell receptor beta chain was retrieved from a study of T cells in Graves' hyperthyroidism and ophthalmopathy. Study conclusions and caveats: Blood held most thyroid clonotypes expanded above 0.001 frequency.

The patients, who ranged from 18 to 65 in age, presented with newly diagnosed hyperthyroidism lasting under 2 months. This clonotype was counted between two and nine times. Its specificity is not known. Amplified TCR beta CDR3 regions derived from RNA transcripts. Using the HTBI primer set, a first-round RT-PCR was run on the TCR CDR3. One entry per CDR3 protein, called by TCRdb with MiXCR from the multiplex PCR reads. The table has hundreds of thousands of distinct CDR3 sequences, less than 15% seen once; the top ten hold roughly a tenth. Sequencing input: blood. The clonotype was recovered from a woman in her late teens or twenties with Graves' hyperthyroidism.

This CDR3 reads CSARGTGGNTIYF. CDR3 nucleotide sequence: TGCAGCGCGCGCGGGACAGGGGGGAACACCATATATTTT. The chain links TRBV29-1 to TRBJ1-3; 11 positions match TRBD1. CDR1 and CDR2 from the germline V gene are SQVTM and ANQGSEA. Losses at the gene ends were 7 bases for V and 7 bases for J; bases not matched to a gene: 6. This CDR3 has 13 amino acids.